This T cell receptor beta chain was captured by sequencing in a study of OX40 agonist ivuxolimab in advanced cancers. Trimming took 7 bases from V and 4 from J; bases not matched to a gene: 3. This CDR3 has 11 amino acids. CDR1 GTSNPN and CDR2 SVGIG come from the germline V gene (reference sequence). Sequencing used immunoSEQ multiplex PCR; TCRdb keeps in-frame clones, though not all of them. Of 65,000 to 80,000 clones in the sample, approximately 90% are singletons; the top ten hold around 0.31%. This clone was observed a single time. The sequence was obtained from an adult with an advanced solid tumor such as melanoma, head and neck, liver or kidney cancer. The sample was CD4+ or CD8+ T cells sorted from blood, taken in a trial of the OX40 agonist ivuxolimab. The chain joins TRBV30 to TRBJ1-2; 7 nucleotides match TRBD1. The DNA for the CDR3 is TGTGCCTCGGGACAGATCTATGGCTACACCTTC. Translated, it gives CASGQIYGYTF.